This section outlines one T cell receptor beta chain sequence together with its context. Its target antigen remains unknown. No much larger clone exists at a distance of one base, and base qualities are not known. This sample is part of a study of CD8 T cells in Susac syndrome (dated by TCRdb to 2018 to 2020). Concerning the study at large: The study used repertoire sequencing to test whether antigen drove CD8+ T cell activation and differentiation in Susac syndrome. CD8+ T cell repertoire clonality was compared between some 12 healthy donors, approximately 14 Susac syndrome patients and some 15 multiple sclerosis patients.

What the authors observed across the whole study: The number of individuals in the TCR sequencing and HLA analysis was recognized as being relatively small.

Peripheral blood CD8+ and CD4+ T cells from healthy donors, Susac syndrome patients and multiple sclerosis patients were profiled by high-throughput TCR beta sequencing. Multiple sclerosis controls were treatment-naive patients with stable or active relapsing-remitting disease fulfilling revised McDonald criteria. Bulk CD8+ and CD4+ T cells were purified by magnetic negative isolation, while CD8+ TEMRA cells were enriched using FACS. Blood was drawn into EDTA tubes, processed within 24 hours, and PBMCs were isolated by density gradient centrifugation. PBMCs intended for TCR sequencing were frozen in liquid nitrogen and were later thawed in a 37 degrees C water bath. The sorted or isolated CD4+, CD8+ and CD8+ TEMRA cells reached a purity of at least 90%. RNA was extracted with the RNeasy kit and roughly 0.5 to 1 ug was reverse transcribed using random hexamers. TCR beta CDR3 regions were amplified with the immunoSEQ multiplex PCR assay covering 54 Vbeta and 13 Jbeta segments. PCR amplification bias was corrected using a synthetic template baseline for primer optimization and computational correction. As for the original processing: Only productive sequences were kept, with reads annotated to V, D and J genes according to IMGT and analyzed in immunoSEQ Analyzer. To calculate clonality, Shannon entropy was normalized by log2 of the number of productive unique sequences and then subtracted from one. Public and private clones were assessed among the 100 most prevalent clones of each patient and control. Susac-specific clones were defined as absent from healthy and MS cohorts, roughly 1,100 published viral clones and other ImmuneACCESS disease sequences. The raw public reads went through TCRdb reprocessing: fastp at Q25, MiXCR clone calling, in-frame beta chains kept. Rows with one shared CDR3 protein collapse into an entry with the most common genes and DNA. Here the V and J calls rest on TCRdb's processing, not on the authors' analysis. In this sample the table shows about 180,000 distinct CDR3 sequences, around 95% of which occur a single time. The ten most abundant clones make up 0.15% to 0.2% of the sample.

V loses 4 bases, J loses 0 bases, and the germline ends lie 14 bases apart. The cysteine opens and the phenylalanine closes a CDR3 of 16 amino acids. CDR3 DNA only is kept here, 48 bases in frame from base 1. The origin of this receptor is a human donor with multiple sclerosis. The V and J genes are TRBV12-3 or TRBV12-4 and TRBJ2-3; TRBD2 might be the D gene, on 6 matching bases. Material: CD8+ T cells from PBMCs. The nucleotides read TGTGCCAGCAGTTCTCCAATAAGCGGGAGCACAGATACGCAGTATTTT. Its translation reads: CASSSPISGSTDTQYF.